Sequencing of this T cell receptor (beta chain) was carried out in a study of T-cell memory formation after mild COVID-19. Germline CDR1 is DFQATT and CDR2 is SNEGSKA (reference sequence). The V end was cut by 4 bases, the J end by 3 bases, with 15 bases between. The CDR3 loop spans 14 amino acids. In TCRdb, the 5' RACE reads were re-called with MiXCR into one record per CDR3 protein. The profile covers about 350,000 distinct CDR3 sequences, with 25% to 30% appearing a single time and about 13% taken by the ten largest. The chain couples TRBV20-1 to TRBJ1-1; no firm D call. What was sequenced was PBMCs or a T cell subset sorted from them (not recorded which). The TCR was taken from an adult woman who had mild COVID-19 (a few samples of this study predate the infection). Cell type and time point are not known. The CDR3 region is CSATTHGWDTEAFF. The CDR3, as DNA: TGCAGTGCTACGACCCATGGGTGGGACACTGAAGCTTTCTTT.